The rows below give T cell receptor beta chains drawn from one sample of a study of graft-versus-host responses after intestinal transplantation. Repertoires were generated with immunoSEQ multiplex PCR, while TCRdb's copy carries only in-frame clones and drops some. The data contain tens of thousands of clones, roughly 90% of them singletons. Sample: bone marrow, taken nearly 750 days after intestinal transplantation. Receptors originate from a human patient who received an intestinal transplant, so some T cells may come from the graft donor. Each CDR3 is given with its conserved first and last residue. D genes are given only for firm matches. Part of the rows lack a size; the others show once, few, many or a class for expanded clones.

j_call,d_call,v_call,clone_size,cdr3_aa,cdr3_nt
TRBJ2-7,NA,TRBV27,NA,CASSLNSAYEQYF,TGTGCCAGCAGTTTAAACAGCGCCTACGAGCAGTACTTC
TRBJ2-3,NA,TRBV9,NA,CASSVEGFRTDTQYF,TGTGCCAGCAGCGTAGAGGGGTTTCGGACAGATACGCAGTATTTT
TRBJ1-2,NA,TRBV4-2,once,CASSQDKGNYGYTF,TGTGCCAGCAGCCAAGATAAGGGGAACTATGGCTACACCTTC
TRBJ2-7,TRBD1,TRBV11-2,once,CASSLGTAEQYF,TGTGCCAGCAGCCTGGGGACAGCCGAGCAGTACTTC
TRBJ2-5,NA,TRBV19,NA,CASSIGQTQYF,TGTGCCAGTAGTATAGGACAGACCCAGTACTTC
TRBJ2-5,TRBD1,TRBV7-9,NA,CASSPPGQGWSQYF,TGTGCCAGCAGCCCACCGGGACAGGGGTGGTCCCAGTACTTC
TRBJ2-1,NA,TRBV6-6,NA,CASSYDPGNEQFF,TGTGCCAGCAGTTACGACCCCGGCAATGAGCAGTTCTTC
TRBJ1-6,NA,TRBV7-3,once,CASSLTGNSPLHF,TGTGCCAGCAGCTTAACGGGAAATTCACCCCTCCACTTT
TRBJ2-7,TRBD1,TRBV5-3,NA,CASSNPGQGAYEQYF,TGTGCCAGCAGCAACCCGGGACAGGGAGCCTACGAGCAGTACTTC
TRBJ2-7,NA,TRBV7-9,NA,CASSRAGVWKVEQYF,TGTGCCAGCAGCCGAGCCGGGGTATGGAAAGTCGAGCAGTACTTC
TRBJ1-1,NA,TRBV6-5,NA,CASHGGMGAEAFF,TGTGCCAGTCATGGGGGCATGGGCGCTGAAGCTTTCTTT
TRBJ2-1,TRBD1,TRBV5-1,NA,CASSLGARGRPEQFF,TGCGCCAGCAGCTTGGGGGCCAGGGGGCGTCCTGAGCAGTTCTTC
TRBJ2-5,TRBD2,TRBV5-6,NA,CASSIVGLGGIQETQYF,TGTGCCAGCAGCATTGTGGGCCTGGGAGGGATTCAAGAGACCCAGTACTTC
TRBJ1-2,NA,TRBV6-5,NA,CASSWPDGYTF,TGTGCCAGCAGTTGGCCTGATGGCTACACCTTC
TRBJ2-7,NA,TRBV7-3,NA,CASSLPGRAQYF,TGTGCCAGCAGTTTACCCGGCCGCGCGCAGTACTTC
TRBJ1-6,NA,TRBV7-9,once,CASSLLGVGSPLHF,TGTGCCAGCAGCTTACTGGGGGTGGGATCACCCCTCCACTTT
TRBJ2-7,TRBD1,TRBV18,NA,CASSPTLAGGRYEQYF,TGTGCCAGCTCACCAACATTGGCAGGGGGCAGATACGAGCAGTACTTC
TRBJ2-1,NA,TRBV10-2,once,CASVGTPTPANEQFF,TGCGCCAGCGTGGGGACTCCCACCCCGGCCAATGAGCAGTTCTTC
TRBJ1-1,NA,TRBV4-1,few,CAVGELNTEAFF,TGCGCCGTCGGGGAATTGAACACTGAAGCTTTCTTT
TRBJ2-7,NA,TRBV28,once,CASSRWREQYF,TGTGCCAGCTCGCGATGGCGCGAGCAGTACTTC
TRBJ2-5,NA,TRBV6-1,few,CASSSTGRETQYF,TGTGCCAGCAGTTCGACAGGGAGGGAGACCCAGTACTTC
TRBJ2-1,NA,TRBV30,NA,CAWSASGYNEQFF,TGTGCCTGGAGTGCGAGCGGGTACAATGAGCAGTTCTTC
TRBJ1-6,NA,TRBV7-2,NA,CASSLRQSSYNSPLHF,TGTGCCAGCAGCCTACGACAGAGCTCCTATAATTCACCCCTCCACTTT
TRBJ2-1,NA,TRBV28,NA,CASSYDSRSSYNEQFF,TGTGCCAGCAGTTACGACTCGCGGTCCTCCTACAATGAGCAGTTCTTC
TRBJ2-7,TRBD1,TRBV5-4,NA,CASSPKGDRGEQYF,TGTGCCAGCAGCCCCAAGGGGGACAGGGGCGAGCAGTACTTC
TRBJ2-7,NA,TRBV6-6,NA,CASSYMYSEQYF,TGTGCCAGCAGTTACATGTATAGCGAGCAGTACTTC